These T cell receptor beta chains were read from a single sample in a study of T cells in Graves' hyperthyroidism and ophthalmopathy. A single record per CDR3 protein comes from TCRdb applying MiXCR to the multiplex PCR reads. The sample consists of 750,000 to 900,000 distinct CDR3 sequences, about two fifths of them appearing once. Sequenced: blood. The receptors here all came from a man aged 18 to 35 with Graves' hyperthyroidism. Both conserved end residues are trimmed from each CDR3. Each record gives: J gene, V gene, CDR3 protein.

>TRBJ2-7|TRBV15
ATSRDNRGGYNSEQY
>TRBJ1-1|TRBV15
ATSRDWGLGRGTEAF
>TRBJ1-5|TRBV19
ASTPLLQRNQPQH
>TRBJ2-5|TRBV7-2
ATADVQETQY
>TRBJ2-2|TRBV6-1
ASSYKQSGGYTGELF
>TRBJ1-1|TRBV25-1
ASTWGATEAF
>TRBJ1-4|TRBV7-9
ASSSLVRDGINEKLF
>TRBJ2-7|TRBV12-3/TRBV12-4
ASSFLGQEGYEQY
>TRBJ1-2|TRBV20-1
SARYSNGTEF
>TRBJ1-2|TRBV29-1
SVEDGGTVAVRGYGYT